This T cell receptor (beta chain) is from a study of blood T cells in healthy people across ages. Study conclusions and caveats: Fewer expanded clones and more diversity marked long-lived versus aged donors.

About this clonotype: Its target is unknown. Given a much more abundant clone one base away, this may be a read error.

Germline trimming cut 7 bases from V and 6 bases from J; bases unmatched to any gene: 9. The germline V gene encodes CDR1 SQVTM and CDR2 ANQGSEA. CDR3 size: 13 residues. Each donor was a healthy Caucasian individual from Russia, aged roughly 6 to 100. Whenever a sample was processed, at least 6.5 million PBMCs were isolated. Alongside a J-beta primer mix, a sample-barcoded 5' primer served in a second PCR lasting about 7 to 11 cycles. Each TCR beta cDNA got a 12-nucleotide random molecular identifier. TCRdb ran MiXCR on the 5' RACE reads and lists one entry per CDR3 protein. Of around 790,000 distinct CDR3 sequences in the sample, about 42% were seen once.

The sequencing input was blood. The chain links TRBV29-1 to TRBJ1-2; 9 nucleotides align to TRBD1. This sequence was found in a man in his 60s in good health. The CDR3 nucleotides are TGCAGCGGGGGGACAGGGTTTGTAGATGGCTACACCTTC. It yields the protein CSGGTGFVDGYTF.